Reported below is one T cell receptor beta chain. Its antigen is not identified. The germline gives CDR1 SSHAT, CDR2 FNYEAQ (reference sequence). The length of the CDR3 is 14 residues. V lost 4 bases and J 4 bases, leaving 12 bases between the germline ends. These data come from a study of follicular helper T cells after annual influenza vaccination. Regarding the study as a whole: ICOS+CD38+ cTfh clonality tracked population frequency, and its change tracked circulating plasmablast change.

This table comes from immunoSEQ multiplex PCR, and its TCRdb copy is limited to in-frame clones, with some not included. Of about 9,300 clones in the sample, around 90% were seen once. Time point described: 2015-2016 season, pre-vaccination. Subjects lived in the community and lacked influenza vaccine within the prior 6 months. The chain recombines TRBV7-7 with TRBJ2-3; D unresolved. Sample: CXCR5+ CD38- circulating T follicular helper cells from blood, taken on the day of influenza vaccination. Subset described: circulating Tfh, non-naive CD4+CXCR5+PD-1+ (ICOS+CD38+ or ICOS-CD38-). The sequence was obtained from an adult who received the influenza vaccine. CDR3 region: CASSSQIGPDTQYF. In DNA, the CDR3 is TGTGCCAGCAGCTCCCAAATAGGCCCAGATACGCAGTATTTT. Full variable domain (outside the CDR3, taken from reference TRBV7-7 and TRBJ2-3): GAGVSQSPRYKVTKRGQDVTLRCDPISSHATLYWYQQALGQGPEFLTYFNYEAQPDKSGLPSDRFSAERPEGSISTLTIQRTEQRDSAMYRCASSSQIGPDTQYFGPGTRLTVL.